This TCR beta chain emerged from a study of blood T cell repertoires in COVID-19. Clones were read by immunoSEQ multiplex PCR, and TCRdb kept only the in-frame ones, dropping some. The sample has roughly 170,000 clones, around 79% seen once. It was during active infection that Seattle patients were enrolled and then longitudinally followed. V gave up 6 bases and J gave up 7 bases, with 16 bases separating them. CDR1 and CDR2 (germline): SNHLY, FYNNEI. This CDR3 comprises 14 residues. Material: peripheral blood. The TCR sequence derives from a woman in her sixties with COVID-19, enrolled during active disease. The chain recombines TRBV2 with TRBJ1-3; weak D call: TRBD1 (6 bases). CDR3 nucleotides: TGTGCCAGCAGACCTGGGGGGGCAGGGAACACCATATATTTT. Its translation is CASRPGGAGNTIYF. The full variable domain, its missing parts supplied by reference TRBV2 and TRBJ1-3, is EPEVTQTPSHQVTQMGQEVILRCVPISNHLYFYWYRQILGQKVEFLVSFYNNEISEKSEIFDDQFSVERPDGSNFTLKIRSTKLEDSAMYFCASRPGGAGNTIYFGEGSWLTVV.